This TCR beta chain derives from a study of control samples from healthy donors and cancer patients. The CDR3 consists of 16 residues. With 6 bases clipped from V and 4 bases from J, the junction kept 10 bases outside the gene matches. The germline V gene encodes CDR1 ENHRY and CDR2 SYGVKD. Libraries were prepared by immunoSEQ multiplex PCR; TCRdb keeps only in-frame clonotypes and omits some of them. The sample lists about 44,000 clones; about 75% were seen once. V is TRBV10-3 and J is TRBJ2-7, with TRBD1 identical over 12 bases. This clonotype was obtained from a male donor with melanoma. Sequenced material: formalin-fixed, paraffin-embedded tissue. The CDR3 loop reads CAIRDPGTGGRYEQYF. The DNA of the CDR3 is TGTGCCATCAGGGACCCTGGGACAGGGGGCCGATACGAGCAGTACTTC.